These 31 T cell receptor beta chains were sequenced from one sample in a study of cytomegalovirus exposure and HLA in healthy donors. The PCR contained 60 Vbeta and 13 Jbeta primers. Sequenced by immunoSEQ multiplex PCR; TCRdb stores in-frame clones only, minus some. The data hold roughly 120,000 clones, with about four fifths observed a single time. Sequencing was performed on PBMCs. Source of these receptors: a man aged 25-40 years in good health and CMV-seropositive.

The chain joins TRBV6-6 to TRBJ2-5; no clear D gene. The V and J ends lost 4 bases and 10 bases respectively, with 13 bases between them. Germline V gene data show CDR1 as MNHNY and CDR2 as SVGAGI (reference sequence). There are 12 residues in the CDR3. CDR3 in amino acids: CASSFLLPVQYF. For the CDR3, the DNA is TGTGCCAGCAGTTTTCTCCTCCCAGTCCAGTACTTC.

The J gene is TRBJ2-3, the V gene TRBV11-2; TRBD2 agrees at 12 bases. Germline CDR1 reads SGHAT; CDR2 reads FQNNGV. The junction had 3 bases not matched to a gene; V was cut back by 2 bases and J by 3 bases. The CDR3 spans 16 residues. The CDR3 DNA sequence: TGTGCCAGCAGCTTACTAGCGGGGGGGCGGACAGATACGCAGTATTTT. Its translation is CASSLLAGGRTDTQYF.

As regards this clone: One end of the junction does not line up with germline, which may come from a read error. V and J are TRBV7-9 and TRBJ1-6; D is unclear. The CDR3 consists of 12 residues. The germline CDR1 and CDR2 sequences are SEHNR and FQNEAQ (reference sequence). CDR3 in amino acids: CSSSLAYSPLHF. CDR3 nucleotide sequence: TGTTCCAGCAGCTTAGCCTATTCACCCCTCCACTTT.

This clone was counted a single time. This chain connects TRBV5-4 to TRBJ1-2; 10 bases align to TRBD1. This CDR3 is built from 16 residues. V shed 2 bases, J shed 0 bases, and the junction held 4 bases outside the gene matches. In germline, CDR1 is SGHNT, CDR2 YYREEE (reference sequence). In DNA, the CDR3 is TGTGCCAGCAGCTTAGGACAGGGGGAAACTAACTATGGCTACACCTTC. It codes for CASSLGQGETNYGYTF.

This clone was counted once. This rearrangement joins TRBV9 to TRBJ1-2, with D perhaps TRBD1 (5 bases). The CDR3 totals 15 residues. Germline CDR1 and CDR2: SGDLS and YYNGEE. Trimming took 3 bases from V and 8 from J, leaving 20 bases between them. The CDR3 coding sequence is TGTGCCAGCAGCGCCAGAGGTGGAGGGGCTAAGGGCTACACCTTC. Translating it yields CASSARGGGAKGYTF.

The gene calls are TRBV28 and TRBJ2-5; D perhaps matches TRBD2 (6 bases). Germline CDR1 is MDHEN and CDR2 is SYDVKM. With 5 bases removed from V and 5 bases from J, the gap between germline ends came to 15 bases. CDR3 length: 14 residues. The CDR3 DNA follows: TGTGCCAGCAGTCTTCGGGAGTTATGGGAGACCCAGTACTTC. This sequence encodes CASSLRELWETQYF.

This chain connects TRBV7-3 to TRBJ2-1, with 12 bases aligning to TRBD2. V lost 8 bases, J lost 1 base, and 3 bases stayed unmatched. CDR3 length: 15 amino acids. CDR1 SGHTA and CDR2 FQGTGA come from the germline V gene. The CDR3 loop is CASGLAGGSYNEQFF. Here the CDR3 DNA reads TGTGCCAGCGGTCTAGCGGGAGGGTCCTACAATGAGCAGTTCTTC.

This clone was counted between two and nine times. This rearrangement joins TRBV2 to TRBJ2-7; TRBD1 matches 7 bases. The CDR3 loop spans 14 amino acids. Trimming cost V 3 bases and J 0 bases; bases outside gene matches: 2. From germline, CDR1 is SNHLY and CDR2 FYNNEI. The CDR3 DNA reads TGTGCCAGCAGTGAGGACAGGTTCTCCTACGAGCAGTACTTC. It is translated as CASSEDRFSYEQYF.

The chain employs TRBV7-3 and TRBJ2-1, with 9 bases identical to TRBD2. Germline V gene lookup returns CDR1 SGHTA and CDR2 FQGTGA. V shed 3 bases and J 7 bases; nucleotides not matched to a gene: 7. The CDR3 is made up of 15 amino acids. In DNA, the CDR3 is TGTGCCAGCAGCTTTGGAGCGGGGGGTCGAAATGAGCAGTTCTTC. Residues: CASSFGAGGRNEQFF.

The CDR3 region has the DNA TGTGCCACGACCAAGGGGGGACGGGAGGGGTCCTACAATGAGCAGTTCTTC. Its translation: CATTKGGREGSYNEQFF. The chain joins TRBV25-1 to TRBJ2-1, with 8 bases identical to TRBD2. Germline lookup yields CDR1 MGHDK and CDR2 SYGVNS. The V segment lost 10 bases and the J segment 1 base; nucleotides outside the gene matches: 15. The CDR3 totals 17 residues.

The rearrangement links TRBV5-1 to TRBJ2-7; 9 nucleotides match TRBD1. The trim removed 1 base at V and 7 bases at J, leaving 12 bases unmatched. The length of the CDR3 is 16 residues. Germline loops: CDR1 SGHRS, CDR2 YFSETQ. CDR3 nucleotide sequence: TGCGCCAGCAGCTTGAAATCAAAGGGACAGGGTTGGGAGCAGTACTTC. As protein: CASSLKSKGQGWEQYF.

The chain links TRBV4-3 to TRBJ1-2; TRBD1 agrees at 7 bases. J lost 1 base, V lost 0 bases, and 11 bases had no gene match. Germline CDR1 is LGHNA and CDR2 is YSLEER. The CDR3 consists of 18 residues. The CDR3, as DNA: TGCGCCAGCAGCCAAGAAATGGGCAGGGGGTTGGGTAACTATGGCTACACCTTC. Amino acids: CASSQEMGRGLGNYGYTF.

This chain links TRBV12-5 with TRBJ2-1, with 13 bases fitting TRBD2. CDR3 length: 15 residues. V lost 5 bases and J lost 8; bases outside the gene matches: 6. Germline V gene data show CDR1 as LGHNT and CDR2 as FRNRAP. Written as DNA, the CDR3 is TGTGCTAGTGGTCGAGGGACTAGCGGGAACTATGAGCAGTTCTTC. Translated, it gives CASGRGTSGNYEQFF.

The chain uses TRBV5-1 and TRBJ2-3, with 7 bases matching TRBD1. The ends lost 3 bases at V and 4 bases at J; junction bases unmatched: 5. This CDR3 region has 14 residues. Looked up from germline, CDR1 is SGHRS and CDR2 is YFSETQ. The CDR3 sequence: CASSSQGFADTQYF. CDR3 in DNA: TGCGCCAGCAGCTCACAGGGGTTTGCAGATACGCAGTATTTT.

The genes are TRBV7-9 and TRBJ2-3; 7 bases match TRBD2. Trimming removed 4 bases from V and 1 base from J; junction bases left unmatched: 2. This CDR3 is built from 14 residues. Germline lookup yields CDR1 SEHNR and CDR2 FQNEAQ (reference sequence). CDR3 in DNA: TGTGCCAGCAGCTGGAGCGGGGGCACAGATACGCAGTATTTT. Its translation: CASSWSGGTDTQYF.

The rearrangement links TRBV6-5 to TRBJ1-2; D not certain. The CDR3 has 12 residues. Trimming pared 6 bases from V and 4 bases from J, leaving 9 bases between. Germline values: CDR1 MNHEY, CDR2 SVGAGI. As DNA, the CDR3 is TGTGCCAGCAGGCGGGAGCCCTATGGCTACACCTTC. It codes for CASRREPYGYTF.

The chain links TRBV7-9 to TRBJ2-3, with TRBD2 identical over 14 bases. The CDR3 has 16 residues. Unmatched junction bases numbered 6, after V lost 5 bases and J lost 5 bases. Germline CDR1 and CDR2: SEHNR and FQNEAQ (reference sequence). CDR3 sequence reads: CASSLTSGGAVDTQYF. The CDR3 bases are TGTGCCAGCAGCCTGACTAGCGGGGGGGCCGTAGATACGCAGTATTTT.

This rearrangement joins TRBV11-2 to TRBJ1-1, with 9 bases identical to TRBD1. The CDR3 contains 14 residues. J was trimmed by 5 bases and V by 7 bases; bases with no gene match: 8. Per germline, CDR1 SGHAT and CDR2 FQNNGV. The CDR3 is CASTRTGAGTEAFF. CDR3 DNA sequence: TGTGCCAGCACCAGGACAGGGGCGGGGACTGAAGCTTTCTTT.

As DNA, the CDR3 is TGCGCCAGCAGCCTCGTCCGGGGGGGCAGCTCCTACGAGCAGTACTTC. It is translated as CASSLVRGGSSYEQYF. V usage is TRBV4-3 and J usage is TRBJ2-7, with 8 bases that match TRBD2. Germline V gene lookup returns CDR1 LGHNA and CDR2 YSLEER. The CDR3 length is 16 residues. After removal of 4 bases from V and 0 bases from J, the junction contained 8 bases not matched to a gene.

In this sample, this clone turned up once. The chain has TRBV9 and TRBJ2-1, with unresolved D. Per the germline V gene, CDR1 is SGDLS and CDR2 is YYNGEE. V was shortened by 3 bases and J by 1 base, with 11 bases between the two germline ends. This CDR3 region has 15 residues. CDR3 in amino acids: CASSAGQDSYNEQFF. The CDR3 DNA follows: TGTGCCAGCAGCGCTGGGCAGGATTCCTACAATGAGCAGTTCTTC.

A single count supports this clone. The junction and the germline gene differ at one end; a read error may be behind it. The chain recombines TRBV6-5 with TRBJ2-4; 10 bases fit TRBD2. Germline-derived CDR1 and CDR2 are MNHEY and SVGAGI. This CDR3 has 16 amino acids. CDR3 in amino acids: CASSYKVAGGVNSQYF. The CDR3 DNA reads as TGTGCCAGCAGTTACAAAGTAGCGGGGGGCGTAAACAGTCAGTACTTC.

V is TRBV19 and J is TRBJ1-4, with 7 bases aligning to TRBD1. The CDR3 runs to 13 residues. With V trimmed by 9 bases and J by 4 bases, 5 bases remained unmatched. The germline V gene encodes CDR1 LNHDA and CDR2 SQIVND (reference sequence). The CDR3 protein is CASTRTGNEKLFF. CDR3 DNA sequence: TGTGCCAGCACCAGGACAGGTAATGAAAAACTGTTTTTT.

There are a few counts of this clone. The chain is built from TRBV28 and TRBJ2-2, with D possibly matching TRBD1 (6 bases). Between the trimmed V and J ends, which lost 5 bases and 3 bases, there was a span of 10 bases. The CDR3 length is 14 residues. Germline V lookup: CDR1 MDHEN, CDR2 SYDVKM. CDR3 in DNA: TGTGCCAGCAGTGTCGGGACATACACCGGGGAGCTGTTTTTT. It encodes CASSVGTYTGELFF.

The rearrangement uses TRBV7-2 and TRBJ2-3, with a tentative D call TRBD2 (6 bases). CDR1 is SGHTA, CDR2 FQGNSA, per germline. The ends were cut back, 0 bases at V and 10 bases at J, with 29 bases in the middle. The CDR3 runs to 19 residues. The CDR3 is CASSLALTHSGAGRFAQYF. The CDR3 DNA is TGTGCCAGCAGCTTAGCGCTAACTCATAGTGGGGCCGGGAGATTTGCGCAGTATTTT. Full variable domain (remainder filled in from reference TRBV7-2 and TRBJ2-3): GAGVSQSPSNKVTEKGKDVELRCDPISGHTALYWYRQSLGQGLEFLIYFQGNSAPDKSGLPSDRFSAERTGGSVSTLTIQRTQQEDSAVYLCASSLALTHSGAGRFAQYFGPGTRLTVL.

This clone was picked up a small number of times. J is TRBJ2-7 and V is TRBV29-1; 9 nucleotides agree with TRBD2. The CDR3 spans 13 residues. Germline trimming cut 7 bases from V and 6 bases from J; bases unmatched to any gene: 10. Germline V gene data show CDR1 as SQVTM and CDR2 as ANQGSEA. CDR3 sequence (DNA): TGCAGCGCCGGAAGAGCGGGAGGTCCCGAGCAGTACTTC. This codes for CSAGRAGGPEQYF.

The chain has TRBV14 and TRBJ1-2; TRBD1 matches at 7 bases. Trimming removed 0 bases from V and 4 bases from J; junction bases left unmatched: 8. This CDR3 contains 16 residues. CDR1 is SGHDN and CDR2 is FVKESK in the germline V gene. CDR3 sequence (DNA): TGTGCCAGCAGCCAAGATACCGGGGGACAGATCTATGGCTACACCTTC. This codes for CASSQDTGGQIYGYTF.

The V gene is TRBV6-4, the J gene TRBJ1-1, with D unclear. V was clipped by 10 bases and J by 0 bases, with 18 bases between them. The CDR3 spans 15 residues. The germline V gene encodes CDR1 MRHNA and CDR2 SNTAGT. The CDR3, as DNA: TGTGCCACCAGGAGGTACGGATTAATGAACACTGAAGCTTTCTTT. Translating it yields CATRRYGLMNTEAFF.

This rearrangement joins TRBV6-1 to TRBJ1-2; 8 positions match TRBD1. The CDR3 loop spans 15 amino acids. Germline V gene lookup returns CDR1 MNHNS and CDR2 SASEGT. The V gene end was trimmed by 1 base and the J gene end by 3 bases; junction bases not matched to a gene: 4. The CDR3 region is CASSEVGQGDYGYTF. The CDR3 coding sequence is TGTGCCAGCAGTGAAGTAGGACAGGGCGACTATGGCTACACCTTC.

The rearrangement links TRBV9 to TRBJ2-2; D call uncertain. Germline V CDR1 and CDR2: SGDLS, YYNGEE. This CDR3 comprises 13 residues. V lost 4 bases to trimming and J lost 5 bases, with 9 bases between them. CDR3 nucleotides: TGTGCCAGCAGCCCTTTCGGGACCGGGGAGCTGTTTTTT. It codes for CASSPFGTGELFF. Filled out from reference TRBV9 and TRBJ2-2, the complete variable domain reads DSGVTQTPKHLITATGQRVTLRCSPRSGDLSVYWYQQSLDQGLQFLIQYYNGEERAKGNILERFSAQQFPDLHSELNLSSLELGDSALYFCASSPFGTGELFFGEGSRLTVL.

The V call is TRBV2, the J call TRBJ1-5; D perhaps matches TRBD1 (5 bases). Trimming removed 6 bases from V and 1 base from J, with 19 bases in between. Germline V CDR1 and CDR2: SNHLY, FYNNEI. This CDR3 contains 17 residues. The CDR3 region has the DNA TGTGCCAGCAGAGGGCAGGGAGGTATTAGGAGCAATCAGCCCCAGCATTTT. This translates into CASRGQGGIRSNQPQHF.

The genes are TRBV6-4 and TRBJ2-3; the D is unclear. CDR3 length equals 14 residues. V shed 3 bases and J shed 4 bases, with 11 bases lying between them. The germline gives CDR1 MRHNA, CDR2 SNTAGT. CDR3 region: CASSDPNAADTQYF. The CDR3 nucleotides read TGTGCCAGCAGTGATCCGAACGCGGCAGATACGCAGTATTTT.